This is a list of T cell receptor beta chains from one sample in a study of T cells in Graves' hyperthyroidism and ophthalmopathy. TCRdb called the multiplex PCR reads again in MiXCR, with one record for every CDR3 protein. The data contain about 460,000 distinct CDR3 sequences, roughly 23% of them singletons. The specimen sequenced was blood. These TCRs come from a woman aged 70-85 years with Graves' ophthalmopathy. Each CDR3 is given with its conserved first and last residue. The D gene is left open where the match is weak. A row's size may be missing; if present it is once, few, many or a size class.

many	NA	TRBV7-2	TRBJ2-7	TGTGCCAGCAGCCAGATAGTAGGGGGGAGGATCGACTACGAGCAGTACTTC	CASSQIVGGRIDYEQYF
many	NA	TRBV2	TRBJ2-5	TGTGCCAGCAGTGGATGGGACAACCAAGAGACCCAGTACTTC	CASSGWDNQETQYF
NA	NA	TRBV9	TRBJ1-2	TGTGCCAGCAGCGTAGGGTACGGGAATGGCTACACCTTC	CASSVGYGNGYTF
few	NA	TRBV7-9	TRBJ2-4	TGTGCCAGCAGCGGGTACCGTGGCGCCCTAGCCAAAAACATTCAGTACTTC	CASSGYRGALAKNIQYF
NA	NA	TRBV20-1	TRBJ1-2	TGCAGTGCTAGAGATCACCAGGGATTCTATGGCTACACCTTC	CSARDHQGFYGYTF
NA	NA	TRBV12-3/TRBV12-4	TRBJ1-1	TGTGCCAGCAGTTTAGCAGGGAAACCTGAAGCTTTCTTT	CASSLAGKPEAFF
NA	TRBD1	TRBV10-3	TRBJ1-4	TGTGCCGCCCAGGGACAGAGTAATGAAAAACTGTTTTTT	CAAQGQSNEKLFF
many	NA	TRBV7-9	TRBJ2-1	TGTGCCAGCAGCTTCCAGGCTAGCAATGAGCAGTTCTTC	CASSFQASNEQFF
NA	NA	TRBV30	TRBJ2-7	TGTGCCTGGAGTGTACGCACCTCCTACGAGCAGTACTTC	CAWSVRTSYEQYF
NA	NA	TRBV12-3/TRBV12-4	TRBJ2-5	TGTGCCAGCAGCAAGACCCAGTACTTC	CASSKTQYF
few	NA	TRBV12-3/TRBV12-4	TRBJ2-3	TGTGCCAGCAGTTGGAGAATGGCAGATACGCAGTATTTT	CASSWRMADTQYF
NA	TRBD2	TRBV3-1	TRBJ2-7	TGTGCCAGCAGCCCCACAGGACTAGACTACGAGCAGTACTTC	CASSPTGLDYEQYF
NA	NA	TRBV4-3	TRBJ1-4	TGCGCCAGCAGCCAAGGATTTGGAGAAAAACTGTTTTTT	CASSQGFGEKLFF
few	NA	TRBV9	TRBJ1-2	TGTGCCAGCAGCCACGGTTGGCCAGAAGGTCGCTACACCTTC	CASSHGWPEGRYTF
few	NA	TRBV3-1	TRBJ2-4	TGTGCCAGCGGGACGTTTGGCGCCTTAGCCAAAAACATTCAGTACTTC	CASGTFGALAKNIQYF
NA	TRBD1	TRBV6-1	TRBJ2-6	TGTGCCAGCAGTTCCCGGGACAGATCCTCTGGGGCCAACGTCCTGACTTTC	CASSSRDRSSGANVLTF
NA	NA	TRBV6-1	TRBJ1-2	TGTGCCAGCAGGGCCAACTATGGCTACACCTTC	CASRANYGYTF
NA	TRBD1	TRBV10-3	TRBJ1-1	TGTGCCATCAGTGAGTACGGGACAGGGAGCACTGAAGCTTTCTTT	CAISEYGTGSTEAFF
many	NA	TRBV2	TRBJ1-4	TGTGCCAGCAGTGAAGGCAGGGCAACTAATGAAAAACTGTTTTTT	CASSEGRATNEKLFF
once	NA	TRBV12-5	TRBJ2-2	TGTGCTAGTGGTTACCCCGGGCTTTGGGGCACCGGGGAGCTGTTTTTT	CASGYPGLWGTGELFF
NA	NA	TRBV6-1	TRBJ2-2	TGTGCCAGCAGTGAACCTACAGGGATGGGCACCGGGGAGCTGTTTTTT	CASSEPTGMGTGELFF
NA	NA	TRBV7-9	TRBJ1-2	TGTGCCAGCAGCCTTTCTCAGGGAGGCTACACCTTC	CASSLSQGGYTF
NA	NA	TRBV29-1	TRBJ2-2	TGCAGCGTTGAGTCTAGAAACACCGGGGAGCTGTTTTTT	CSVESRNTGELFF
NA	NA	TRBV6-4	TRBJ1-1	TGTGCCAGCAGTCAGGAGACGAACACTGAAGCTTTCTTT	CASSQETNTEAFF
NA	NA	TRBV12-3/TRBV12-4	TRBJ2-3	TGTGCCAGCAGCCGACTAGGGCGAAGCACAGATACGCAGTATTTT	CASSRLGRSTDTQYF
NA	NA	TRBV19	TRBJ1-2	TGTGCCAGTAGTAAGGGGGAAGACTACACCTTC	CASSKGEDYTF
once	NA	TRBV29-1	TRBJ2-1	TGCAGCGGCACACCCTCAGGAATCGGTGAGCAGTTCTTC	CSGTPSGIGEQFF
few	TRBD2	TRBV6-1	TRBJ2-2	TGTGCCAGCTTGCCAGCGGGGCCCGGGGAGCTGTTTTTT	CASLPAGPGELFF
NA	TRBD1	TRBV9	TRBJ2-1	TGTGCCAGCAGCGAGACAGGGGGTCTAGGGTACAATGAGCAGTTCTTC	CASSETGGLGYNEQFF
NA	NA	TRBV7-3	TRBJ2-1	TGTGCCAGCAGCTCGGGTGCAGGGTTTAGTGAGCAGTTCTTC	CASSSGAGFSEQFF
many	TRBD1	TRBV7-2	TRBJ1-5	TGTGCCAGCAGCGGGACAGGGGGTCTTCAGCCCCAGCATTTT	CASSGTGGLQPQHF
few	NA	TRBV28	TRBJ2-5	TGTGCCAGCAGTCCCGGCGACCACCAAGAGACCCAGTACTTC	CASSPGDHQETQYF
NA	NA	TRBV7-9	TRBJ2-2	TGTGCCAGCAGCTTAGTTGGGGGAGTCGGGGAGCTGTTTTTT	CASSLVGGVGELFF
few	NA	TRBV9	TRBJ1-3	TGTGCCAGCAGCGTAGGGGGACGGAACTCTGGAAACACCATATATTTT	CASSVGGRNSGNTIYF
many	NA	TRBV12-3/TRBV12-4	TRBJ1-1	TGTGCCAGCAGTTTAGCAGTGGGGAAGGACACTGAAGCTTTCTTT	CASSLAVGKDTEAFF
many	NA	TRBV7-2	TRBJ2-1	TGTGCCAGCAGCTTACAGACTAGCTCCTACAATGAGCAGTTCTTC	CASSLQTSSYNEQFF
few	NA	TRBV6-1	TRBJ1-5	TGTGCCAGCAGTACAGGGTTCGGTAATCAGCCCCAGCATTTT	CASSTGFGNQPQHF
few	NA	TRBV27	TRBJ1-2	TGTGCCAGCAGTTCGACCGGGGTCCTCTATGGCTACACCTTC	CASSSTGVLYGYTF
NA	NA	TRBV6-9	TRBJ2-7	TGTGCCAGCAGTTACCCCTCCCGTAGCTACGTCTCCTACGAGCAGTACTTC	CASSYPSRSYVSYEQYF
many	TRBD1	TRBV7-3	TRBJ2-1	TGTGCCAGCAGCAAACAGGGGGCGGAGAAGGTTTACAATGAGCAGTTCTTC	CASSKQGAEKVYNEQFF
NA	NA	TRBV10-3	TRBJ2-7	TGTGCCATCAGGGGCCTGGGGGGAGAGGAGCAGTACTTC	CAIRGLGGEEQYF
many	TRBD1	TRBV7-2	TRBJ2-3	TGTGCCAGCAGCGTGACAGGGGTGGGAACAGATACGCAGTATTTT	CASSVTGVGTDTQYF
NA	TRBD1	TRBV30	TRBJ1-1	TGTGCCTGGAGCAGGGGGCTCACTGAAGCTTTCTTT	CAWSRGLTEAFF
NA	NA	TRBV5-4	TRBJ1-3	TGTGCCAGCAGCTTGAGCCCGGGAGCCTCTGGAAACACCATATATTTT	CASSLSPGASGNTIYF
few	TRBD1	TRBV6-2/TRBV6-3	TRBJ2-3	TGTGCCAGCAACAGGGGGCTTGATGCAGATACGCAGTATTTT	CASNRGLDADTQYF
many	TRBD1	TRBV6-1	TRBJ1-5	TGTGCCAGCAGGAGGTCGGGACAGGGGTTTACCAATCAGCCCCAGCATTTT	CASRRSGQGFTNQPQHF
many	NA	TRBV2	TRBJ1-5	TGTGCCAGCACCCAAGGGGAGGGACCGGTTCAGCCCCAGCATTTT	CASTQGEGPVQPQHF
many	NA	TRBV28	TRBJ2-5	TGTGCCAGCAGTTTATTGGGGCTTGGGGAGACCCAGTACTTC	CASSLLGLGETQYF
NA	TRBD2	TRBV19	TRBJ2-2	TGTGCCAGCCAGAGGACTAGCGGGTACTCCGGGGAGCTGTTTTTT	CASQRTSGYSGELFF
few	NA	TRBV28	TRBJ1-4	TGTGCCAGCAGTCTAGGGCACCTTAATGAAAAACTGTTTTTT	CASSLGHLNEKLFF
many	TRBD2	TRBV11-2	TRBJ2-5	TGTGCCAGCAGCTTAGTTTTTCTAGCGGGAGCGCAGACCCAGTACTTC	CASSLVFLAGAQTQYF
few	NA	TRBV19	TRBJ1-1	TGTGCCAGTAAATCATCAGGGAATGGGTTGACTGAAGCTTTCTTT	CASKSSGNGLTEAFF
NA	NA	TRBV29-1	TRBJ1-1	TGCAGCGTTGAAATTGAGGCAGAAACTAAAGCTTTCTTT	CSVEIEAETKAFF